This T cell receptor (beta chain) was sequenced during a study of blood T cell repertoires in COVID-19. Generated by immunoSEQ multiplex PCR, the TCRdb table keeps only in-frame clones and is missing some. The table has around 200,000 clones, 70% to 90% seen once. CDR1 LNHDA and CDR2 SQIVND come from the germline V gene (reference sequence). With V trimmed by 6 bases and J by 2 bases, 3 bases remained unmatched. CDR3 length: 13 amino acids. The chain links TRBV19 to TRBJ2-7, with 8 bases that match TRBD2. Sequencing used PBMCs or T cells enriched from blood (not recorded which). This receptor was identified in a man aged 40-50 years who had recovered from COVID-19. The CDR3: CASRSSGTYEQYF. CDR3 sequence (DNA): TGTGCCAGTAGGAGTAGCGGGACCTACGAGCAGTACTTC.